This T cell receptor (beta chain) comes out of a study of identical twins. General study findings and limits: Weaker excess sharing between twins was seen in beta out-of-frame sequences.

A universal primer site was created by template switching, with the cDNA bearing unique molecular identifiers. TCRdb redid the calling of the 5' RACE reads with MiXCR, one entry per CDR3 protein. The sample carries around 500,000 distinct CDR3 sequences, more than 13% recorded once. This clonotype was seen a handful of times. The antigen remains undetermined. The same data also went into a second study, on yellow fever vaccine responses in identical twins.

This clonotype originated in a woman aged 18-30 years in good health. Sequenced material: CD4+ T cells sorted from blood.

The CDR3 protein is CATSRDQGRRGRQPQHF. In nucleotides, the CDR3 is TGTGCCACCAGCAGAGATCAGGGTCGTCGGGGCAGGCAGCCCCAGCATTTT. V gene TRBV15 combines with J gene TRBJ1-5; TRBD1 is a possible D gene (5 bases). CDR1 and CDR2 from the germline V gene are LNHNV and YYDKDF (reference sequence). Deletions cut 0 bases from V and 7 bases from J, with 19 bases between. The CDR3 runs 17 residues.